The present T cell receptor beta chain was sequenced within a study of blood T cells in healthy people across ages. The use of a sample-barcoded 5' primer and a J-beta primer mix characterized a second PCR of 7 to 11 cycles. Per sample, CDR3-containing paired-end reads numbered at least 2.5 million. TCRdb passed the 5' RACE reads through MiXCR, listing each CDR3 protein once. The table has roughly 1.5 million distinct CDR3 sequences, less than 45% seen once; the top ten hold about 4.1%. The CDR3 consists of 12 residues. Trimming took off 4 bases at V and 9 bases at J, with 10 bases between the two ends.

The sequenced sample was blood. The V gene is TRBV12-3 or TRBV12-4, the J gene TRBJ2-1, with D perhaps TRBD1 (5 bases). The TCR was taken from a woman under 30 in good health. The CDR3 reads CASSSSGIEQFF. CDR3 bases: TGTGCCAGCAGTTCATCAGGGATTGAGCAGTTCTTC.